This T cell receptor beta chain was retrieved from a study of cytomegalovirus exposure and HLA in healthy donors. PCR involved 60 Vbeta and 13 Jbeta primers. Produced via immunoSEQ multiplex PCR; TCRdb's table is partial and in-frame only. The sample has some 200,000 clones; 85% to 90% are singletons. V was pared by 0 bases and J by 14 bases, with 15 bases between. The germline V gene has CDR1 SGHNT and CDR2 YYREEE (reference sequence). The CDR3 consists of 14 residues. The TCR was taken from a woman aged 18-29 years in good health and CMV-seronegative. The specimen sequenced was PBMCs. The V call is TRBV5-4, the J call TRBJ1-6, with D tentatively TRBD1 (5 bases). Here the CDR3 reads CASSLGQTLSTLHF. The CDR3 nucleotides read TGTGCCAGCAGCTTGGGACAGACACTATCCACCCTCCACTTT.